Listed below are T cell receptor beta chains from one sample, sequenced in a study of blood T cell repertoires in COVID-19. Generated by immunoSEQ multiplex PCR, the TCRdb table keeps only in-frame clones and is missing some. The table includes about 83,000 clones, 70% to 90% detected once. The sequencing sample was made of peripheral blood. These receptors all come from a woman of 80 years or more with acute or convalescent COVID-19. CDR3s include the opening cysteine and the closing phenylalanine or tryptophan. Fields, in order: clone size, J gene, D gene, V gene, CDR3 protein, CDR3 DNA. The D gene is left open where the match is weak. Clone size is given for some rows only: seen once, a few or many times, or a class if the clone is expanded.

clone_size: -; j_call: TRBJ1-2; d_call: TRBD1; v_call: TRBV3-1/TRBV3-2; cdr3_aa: CASSPYVDRESRHGYTF; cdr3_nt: TGTGCCAGCAGCCCTTACGTGGACAGGGAGAGTCGCCATGGCTACACCTTC
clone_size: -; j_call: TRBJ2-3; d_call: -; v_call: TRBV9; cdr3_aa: CASSARQVSTDTQYF; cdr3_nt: TGTGCCAGCAGCGCCCGACAGGTTAGCACAGATACGCAGTATTTT
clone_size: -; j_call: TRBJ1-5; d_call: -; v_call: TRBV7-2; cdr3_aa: CASSLEDSSNQPQHF; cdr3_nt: TGTGCCAGCAGCTTAGAGGACAGCTCCAATCAGCCCCAGCATTTT
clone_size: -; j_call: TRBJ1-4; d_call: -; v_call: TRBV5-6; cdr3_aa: CASSWTGGREEKLFF; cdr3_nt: TGTGCCAGCAGCTGGACCGGGGGGCGTGAAGAAAAACTGTTTTTT
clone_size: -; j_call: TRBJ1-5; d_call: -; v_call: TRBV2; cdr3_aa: CASSEGRVPRPQHF; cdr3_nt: TGTGCCAGCAGTGAAGGGCGGGTCCCAAGGCCCCAGCATTTT
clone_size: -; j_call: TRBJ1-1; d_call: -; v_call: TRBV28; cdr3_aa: CASSLQTGSAFF; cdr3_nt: TGTGCCAGCAGTTTACAGACGGGTTCGGCTTTCTTT
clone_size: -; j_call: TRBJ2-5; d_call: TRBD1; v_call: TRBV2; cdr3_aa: CAGTGQSETQYF; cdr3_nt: TGTGCCGGAACGGGACAGTCAGAGACCCAGTACTTC
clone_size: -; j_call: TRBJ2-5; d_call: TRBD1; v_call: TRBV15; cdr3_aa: CATSGGQSQETQYF; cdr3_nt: TGTGCCACCAGCGGGGGACAGTCCCAAGAGACCCAGTACTTC
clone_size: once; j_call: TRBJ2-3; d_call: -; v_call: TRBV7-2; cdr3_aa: CASSLVSFSDTQYF; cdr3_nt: TGTGCCAGCAGCTTAGTTAGTTTCTCCGATACGCAGTATTTT
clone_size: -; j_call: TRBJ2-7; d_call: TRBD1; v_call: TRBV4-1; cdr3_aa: CASSQASGQGVYEQYF; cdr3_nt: TGCGCCAGCAGCCAAGCGTCAGGACAGGGGGTATACGAGCAGTACTTC
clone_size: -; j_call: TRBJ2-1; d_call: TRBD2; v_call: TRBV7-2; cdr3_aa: CASSLNGGINEQFF; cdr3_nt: TGTGCCAGCAGCTTAAACGGGGGGATAAATGAGCAGTTCTTC
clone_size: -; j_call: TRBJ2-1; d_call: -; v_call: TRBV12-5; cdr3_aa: CASGREQGQRQFF; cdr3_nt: TGTGCTAGTGGCCGGGAACAGGGCCAGAGGCAGTTCTTC
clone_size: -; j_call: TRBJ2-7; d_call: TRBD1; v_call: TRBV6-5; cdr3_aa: CASIKKGTGSYEQYF; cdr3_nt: TGTGCCAGCATTAAGAAGGGGACAGGCTCCTACGAGCAGTACTTC
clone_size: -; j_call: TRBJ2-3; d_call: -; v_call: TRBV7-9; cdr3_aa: CASSLREDTQYF; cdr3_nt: TGTGCCAGCAGCTTAAGGGAGGATACGCAGTATTTT
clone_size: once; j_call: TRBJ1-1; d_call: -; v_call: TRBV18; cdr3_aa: CASSPAREGTEAFF; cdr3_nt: TGTGCCAGCTCACCTGCCAGGGAAGGCACTGAAGCTTTCTTT
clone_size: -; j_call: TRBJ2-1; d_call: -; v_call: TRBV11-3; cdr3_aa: CASSPDDRQPVF; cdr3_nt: TGTGCCAGCAGCCCCGACGACAGGCAACCAGTCTTC
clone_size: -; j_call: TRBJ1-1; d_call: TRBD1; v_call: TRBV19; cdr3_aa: CASSSSGTGGNKGAFF; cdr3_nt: TGTGCCAGTAGTTCTAGCGGGACAGGGGGAAACAAAGGAGCTTTCTTT
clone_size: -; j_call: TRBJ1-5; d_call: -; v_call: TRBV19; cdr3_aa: CASSIGAGPLVTQHF; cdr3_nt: TGTGCCAGTAGTATAGGGGCAGGGCCTCTGGTGACCCAGCATTTT
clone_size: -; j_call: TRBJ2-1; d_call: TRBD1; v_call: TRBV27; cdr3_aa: CASRGQESYNEQFF; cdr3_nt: TGTGCCAGCAGAGGACAGGAGTCCTACAATGAGCAGTTCTTC
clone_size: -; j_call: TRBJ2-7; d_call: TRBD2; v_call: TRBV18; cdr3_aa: CASSPPASGGYEQYF; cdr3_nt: TGTGCCAGCTCACCACCCGCTAGCGGGGGGTACGAGCAGTACTTC
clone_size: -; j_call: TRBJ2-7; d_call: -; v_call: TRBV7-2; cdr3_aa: CASSSQGNRARSEQYF; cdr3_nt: TGTGCCAGCAGCTCTCAGGGAAACAGGGCAAGGTCCGAGCAGTACTTC
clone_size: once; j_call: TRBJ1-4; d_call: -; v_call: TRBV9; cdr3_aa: CASSRRGDTNEKLFF; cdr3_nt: TGTGCCAGCAGCCGCCGGGGGGACACTAATGAAAAACTGTTTTTT
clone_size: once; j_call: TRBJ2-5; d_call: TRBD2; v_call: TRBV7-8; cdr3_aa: CASSLGPAGDFETQYF; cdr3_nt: TGTGCCAGCAGCTTAGGTCCAGCGGGGGATTTTGAGACCCAGTACTTC
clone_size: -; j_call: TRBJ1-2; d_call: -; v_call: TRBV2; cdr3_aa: CAIDRTVYGYTF; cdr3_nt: TGTGCCATCGATCGGACAGTCTATGGCTACACCTTC
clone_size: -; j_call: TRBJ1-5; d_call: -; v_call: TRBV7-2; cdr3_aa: CASSQVTRQPQHF; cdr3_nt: TGTGCCAGCAGTCAGGTCACTCGGCAGCCCCAGCATTTT
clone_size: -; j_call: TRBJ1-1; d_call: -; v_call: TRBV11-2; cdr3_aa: CASTGQAFLGVFTEAFF; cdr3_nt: TGTGCCAGCACTGGGCAGGCTTTTTTAGGGGTGTTCACTGAAGCTTTCTTT
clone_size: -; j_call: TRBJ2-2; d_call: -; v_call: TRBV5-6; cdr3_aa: CATQTPNTGELFF; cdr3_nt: TGTGCCACCCAGACACCGAACACCGGGGAGCTGTTTTTT
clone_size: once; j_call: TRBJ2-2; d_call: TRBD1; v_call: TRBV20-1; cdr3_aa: CSASPPGQGGRLSAGELFF; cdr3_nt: TGCAGTGCTAGTCCGCCGGGACAGGGAGGGCGACTTAGCGCCGGGGAGCTGTTTTTT
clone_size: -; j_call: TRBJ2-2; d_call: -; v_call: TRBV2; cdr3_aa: CASSEGLNTGELFF; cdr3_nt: TGTGCCAGCAGTGAGGGCCTTAACACCGGGGAGCTGTTTTTT
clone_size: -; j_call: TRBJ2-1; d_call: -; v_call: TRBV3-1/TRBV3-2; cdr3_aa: CASSQDFEQRGQFF; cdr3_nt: TGTGCCAGCAGCCAAGATTTCGAGCAAAGAGGACAGTTCTTC
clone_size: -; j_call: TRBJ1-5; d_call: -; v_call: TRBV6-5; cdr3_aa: CASRPDRSNQPQHF; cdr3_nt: TGTGCCAGCAGACCCGACAGGTCCAATCAGCCCCAGCATTTT
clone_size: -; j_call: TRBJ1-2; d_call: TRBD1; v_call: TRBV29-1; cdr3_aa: CSVGDRDSLGGYTF; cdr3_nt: TGCAGCGTGGGGGACAGGGATTCATTAGGTGGCTACACCTTC
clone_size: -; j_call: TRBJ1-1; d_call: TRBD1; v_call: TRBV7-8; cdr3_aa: CASSLAGQAVRAFF; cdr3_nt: TGTGCCAGCAGCTTAGCGGGACAGGCGGTACGAGCTTTCTTT
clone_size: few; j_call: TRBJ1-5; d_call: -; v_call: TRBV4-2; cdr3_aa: CASSRAGPDQPQHF; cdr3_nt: TGTGCCAGCAGCCGGGCAGGCCCCGATCAGCCCCAGCATTTT
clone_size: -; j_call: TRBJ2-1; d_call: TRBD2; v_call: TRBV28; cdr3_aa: CASSSKRSGGAHEQFF; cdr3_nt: TGTGCCAGCAGTTCCAAACGGAGCGGGGGGGCCCATGAGCAGTTCTTC
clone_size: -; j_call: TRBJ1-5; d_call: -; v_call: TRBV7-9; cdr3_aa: CASSLSEGSNQPQHF; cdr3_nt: TGTGCCAGCAGCTTATCAGAGGGTAGCAATCAGCCCCAGCATTTT
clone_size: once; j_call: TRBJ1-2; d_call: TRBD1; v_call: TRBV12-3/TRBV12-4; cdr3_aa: CASSFRDSRGYTF; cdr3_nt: TGTGCCAGCAGTTTCCGGGACAGCCGGGGCTACACCTTC
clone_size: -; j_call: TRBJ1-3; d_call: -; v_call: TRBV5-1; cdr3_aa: CASSLSGVAAGNTIYF; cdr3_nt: TGCGCCAGCAGCTTATCAGGGGTTGCAGCTGGAAACACCATATATTTT
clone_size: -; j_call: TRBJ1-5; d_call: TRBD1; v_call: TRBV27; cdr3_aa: CASSLLGQGDQPQHF; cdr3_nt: TGTGCCAGCAGTTTATTGGGACAGGGGGATCAGCCCCAGCATTTT
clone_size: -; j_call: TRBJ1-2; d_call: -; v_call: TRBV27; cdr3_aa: CASREGTTRLYGYTF; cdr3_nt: TGTGCCAGCAGGGAAGGGACTACCCGGCTTTATGGCTACACCTTC
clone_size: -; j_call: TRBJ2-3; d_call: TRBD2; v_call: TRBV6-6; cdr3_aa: CASQRGVESGTDTQYF; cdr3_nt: TGTGCCAGCCAGCGGGGGGTCGAATCGGGCACAGATACGCAGTATTTT
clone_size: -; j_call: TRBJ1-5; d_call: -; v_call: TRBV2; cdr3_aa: CTSTGRGGLQPQHF; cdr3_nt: TGTACCAGCACCGGGCGCGGGGGCCTTCAGCCCCAGCATTTT
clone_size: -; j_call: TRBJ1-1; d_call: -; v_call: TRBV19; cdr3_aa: CASSIRGQGNTEAFF; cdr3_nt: TGTGCCAGTAGTATTAGAGGCCAGGGGAACACTGAAGCTTTCTTT
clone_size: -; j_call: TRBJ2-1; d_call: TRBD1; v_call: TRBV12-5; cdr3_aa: CASGLGGQGYNEQFF; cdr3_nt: TGTGCTAGTGGTCTCGGTGGACAGGGGTACAATGAGCAGTTCTTC
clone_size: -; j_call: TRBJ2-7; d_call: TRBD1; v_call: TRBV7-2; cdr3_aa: CASSFDRGREQYF; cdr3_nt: TGTGCCAGCAGCTTTGACAGGGGGCGGGAGCAGTACTTC
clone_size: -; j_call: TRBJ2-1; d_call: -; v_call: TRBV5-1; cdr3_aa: CASTMTGDGYNEQFF; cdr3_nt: TGCGCCAGCACCATGACAGGCGACGGCTACAATGAGCAGTTCTTC